The 5 T cell receptor beta chains below were found in one sample sequenced in a study of T cell repertoires in cytomegalovirus infection. TCRdb reanalysed the reads using MiXCR and keeps one entry per CDR3 protein. This sample carries about 440,000 distinct CDR3 sequences, 30% to 40% of them seen once, and the ten largest clones take around 15%. Material for sequencing was PBMCs. These receptor sequences come from a human donor in good health (CMV status not recorded). Some clones in this sample may be carry-over from other donors' samples.

The chain carries TRBV7-9 and TRBJ2-7; 12 bases map to TRBD2. The germline CDR1 and CDR2 sequences are SEHNR and FQNEAQ (reference sequence). J was trimmed by 6 bases and V by 5 bases; bases with no gene match: 14. The CDR3 loop spans 17 amino acids. CDR3 loop: CASSPSSGGAKGTEQYF. The CDR3 DNA reads TGTGCCAGCAGCCCGTCTAGCGGGGGGGCCAAGGGTACCGAGCAGTACTTC.

The chain carries TRBV19 and TRBJ2-1; weak D call: TRBD2 (5 bases). Germline V CDR1 and CDR2: LNHDA, SQIVND (reference sequence). The V gene lost 5 bases and the J gene lost 5 bases, with 13 bases spanning the gap. This CDR3 has 14 amino acids. The CDR3 DNA is TGTGCCAGTAGTCCAGAGGAGCGGCACAATGAGCAGTTCTTC. It yields the protein CASSPEERHNEQFF.

The J gene is TRBJ1-4, the V gene TRBV7-6, with D possibly being TRBD1 (5 bases). Per germline, CDR1 SGHVS and CDR2 FNYEAQ. Trimming left V 5 bases short and J 6 bases short, with 16 bases between. The CDR3 loop spans 15 amino acids. CDR3 nucleotide sequence: TGTGCCAGCAGCGAATGGGGGGATCTGGATGAAAAACTGTTTTTT. Translating it yields CASSEWGDLDEKLFF.

This rearrangement joins TRBV14 to TRBJ1-1; no reliable D call. In germline, CDR1 is SGHDN, CDR2 FVKESK. V lost 0 bases to trimming and J lost 1 base, with 9 bases between them. The CDR3 consists of 15 residues. Written as DNA, the CDR3 is TGTGCCAGCAGCCAAGAACTATGGGGGAACACTGAAGCTTTCTTT. Translation: CASSQELWGNTEAFF.

This clonotype was seen repeatedly, ten times or more. For the CDR3, the DNA is TGTGCCAGCAGCTTATATATGGGGAGGGGAAGTTCACCCCTCCACTTT. Residues: CASSLYMGRGSSPLHF. V usage is TRBV7-2 and J usage is TRBJ1-6; possible D gene TRBD1, 5 bases. Germline values: CDR1 SGHTA, CDR2 FQGNSA. Trimming stripped 2 bases from V and 9 bases from J, with 17 bases between. This CDR3 spans 16 amino acids.